This is a list of T cell receptor beta chains from one sample in a study of regulatory T cells in long-lasting Graves disease. Via MiXCR, TCRdb re-called the multiplex PCR reads, giving one row per CDR3 protein. Counted here are some 300,000 distinct CDR3 sequences, around 23% occurring once; the ten biggest clones make up more than 50%. Specimen: peripheral blood mononuclear cells (PBMCs), collected when the disease was refractory, from a patient treated with antithyroid drugs. These receptors were obtained from a female donor with Graves disease. CDR3s include the opening cysteine and the closing phenylalanine or tryptophan. The order of the fields is V gene, clone size, J gene, D gene, CDR3 DNA, CDR3 protein. The D gene is left open where the match is weak. Part of the rows lack a size; the others show once, few, many or a class for expanded clones.

>TRBV28|many|TRBJ1-6|-
TGTGCCAGCAGTTTATGGGGGGCTAATTCACCCCTCCACTTT
CASSLWGANSPLHF
>TRBV2|-|TRBJ2-1|-
TGTGCCAGCAAGAGCGGACTCGTTTACAATGAGCAGTTCTTC
CASKSGLVYNEQFF
>TRBV29-1|many|TRBJ1-1|-
TGCAGCGTTGAGGGGAACACTGAAGCTTTCTTT
CSVEGNTEAFF
>TRBV7-2|many|TRBJ2-1|-
TGTGCCAGCAGCATAAGACTAGTTTCATATGAGCAGTTCTTC
CASSIRLVSYEQFF
>TRBV19|few|TRBJ2-5|TRBD1
TGTGCCAGTAGTTTCGAACAGGGGCAAGAGACCCAGTACTTC
CASSFEQGQETQYF
>TRBV19|-|TRBJ1-2|TRBD1
TGTGCCAGTAGCCGGGGACAGAGCTCCTATGGCTACACCTTC
CASSRGQSSYGYTF
>TRBV2|-|TRBJ2-7|-
TGTGCCAGCAGAAACCGGGACCGAGCCTACGAGCAGTACTTC
CASRNRDRAYEQYF
>TRBV12-3/TRBV12-4|-|TRBJ1-1|-
TGTGCCAGCACCCGTTGGGGGGCAGGGAGCACTGAAGCTTTCTTT
CASTRWGAGSTEAFF
>TRBV15|-|TRBJ1-3|-
TGTGCCACCAGCGGATGGGACACCTTTGGAAACACCATATATTTT
CATSGWDTFGNTIYF
>TRBV2|-|TRBJ2-1|-
TGTGCCAGCAGTCAGACTAGGGACAATGAACAGTTCTTC
CASSQTRDNEQFF
>TRBV27|-|TRBJ2-1|-
TGTGCCAGCAGTACAACGACAGGCCATCCATCCTACAATGAGCAGTTCTTC
CASSTTTGHPSYNEQFF
>TRBV6-1|few|TRBJ2-7|TRBD1
TGTACCACCGCACCGGGACAGATATACGAGCAGTACTTC
CTTAPGQIYEQYF